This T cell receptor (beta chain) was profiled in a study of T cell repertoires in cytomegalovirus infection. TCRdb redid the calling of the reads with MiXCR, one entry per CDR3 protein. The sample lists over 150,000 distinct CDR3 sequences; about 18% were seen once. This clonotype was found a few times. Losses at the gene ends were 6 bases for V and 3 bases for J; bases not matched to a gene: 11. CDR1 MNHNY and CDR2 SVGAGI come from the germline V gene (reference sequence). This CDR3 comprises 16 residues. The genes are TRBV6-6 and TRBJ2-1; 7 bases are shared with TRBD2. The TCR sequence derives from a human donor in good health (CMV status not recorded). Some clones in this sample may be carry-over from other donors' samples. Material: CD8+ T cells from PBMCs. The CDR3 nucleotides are TGTGCCAGCAGCCCGACTAGCCTGGGTTACTACAATGAGCAGTTCTTC. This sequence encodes CASSPTSLGYYNEQFF.